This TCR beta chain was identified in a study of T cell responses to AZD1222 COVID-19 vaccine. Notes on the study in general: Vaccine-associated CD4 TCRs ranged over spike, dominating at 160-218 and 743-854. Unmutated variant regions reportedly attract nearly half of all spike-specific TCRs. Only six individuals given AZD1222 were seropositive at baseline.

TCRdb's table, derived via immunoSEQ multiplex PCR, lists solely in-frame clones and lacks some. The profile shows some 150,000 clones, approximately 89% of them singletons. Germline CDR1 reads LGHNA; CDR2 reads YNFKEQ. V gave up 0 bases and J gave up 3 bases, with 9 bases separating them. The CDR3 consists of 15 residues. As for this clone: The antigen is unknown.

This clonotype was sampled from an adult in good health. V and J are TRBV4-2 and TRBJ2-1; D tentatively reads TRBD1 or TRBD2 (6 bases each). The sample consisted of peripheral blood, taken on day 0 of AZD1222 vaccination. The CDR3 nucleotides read TGTGCCAGCAGCCAAGATAAGGGGGGCTACAATGAGCAGTTCTTC. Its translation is CASSQDKGGYNEQFF.